The 6 T cell receptor beta chains presented below share a single source sample, sequenced in a study of shared clonotypes between healthy human individuals. Here immunoSEQ multiplex PCR was the method, and the copy in TCRdb shows in-frame clones only, minus some. The table lists 950,000 to 1,300,000 clones, about 74% of them singletons. The sequenced sample was memory CD4+ T cells sorted from blood. Subset indicated: CD45RA-negative fraction. The receptor set was obtained from a man between 18 and 29 years old in good health.

The chain recombines TRBV2 with TRBJ2-3; D not certain. This CDR3 spans 12 amino acids. The ends were cut back, 6 bases at V and 5 bases at J, with 9 bases in the middle. Per the germline V gene, CDR1 is SNHLY and CDR2 is FYNNEI. CDR3 sequence: CASRRGIDTQYF. The CDR3 DNA sequence: TGTGCCAGCAGGCGTGGCATAGATACGCAGTATTTT.

The gene calls are TRBV7-2 and TRBJ1-2, with 8 bases aligning to TRBD1. Germline CDR1 reads SGHTA; CDR2 reads FQGNSA. Losses at the gene ends were 5 bases for V and 8 bases for J; bases not matched to a gene: 13. This CDR3 comprises 15 residues. The CDR3 region is CASSQTTGARRGYTF. CDR3 sequence (DNA): TGTGCCAGCAGCCAAACGACAGGGGCCAGGCGAGGCTACACCTTC.

This clone was recorded many times. V gene TRBV7-9 combines with J gene TRBJ2-3; 11 nucleotides agree with TRBD2. The CDR3 consists of 15 residues. Germline CDR1 and CDR2: SEHNR and FQNEAQ (reference sequence). J lost 6 bases, V lost 1 base, and 3 bases had no gene match. As DNA, the CDR3 is TGTGCCAGCAGCTTAGAACTAGCGGGGGCGGATACGCAGTATTTT. As protein: CASSLELAGADTQYF.

V usage is TRBV5-6 and J usage is TRBJ2-1; tentatively, D is TRBD2 (6 bases). Germline-derived CDR1 and CDR2 are SGHDT and YYEEEE. The CDR3 is 16 amino acids. Trimming stripped 4 bases from V and 5 bases from J, with 19 bases between. CDR3 nucleotides: TGTGCCAGCAGCGGAATGTCGGGACTGCTCAACAATGAGCAGTTCTTC. This gives the protein CASSGMSGLLNNEQFF.

In this sample, this clone turned up many times. This sequence joins TRBV6-6 and TRBJ1-2; D unresolved. The V and J ends lost 2 bases and 6 bases respectively, with 10 bases between them. The CDR3 consists of 13 residues. The V gene's germline CDR1 is MNHNY and CDR2 SVGAGI (reference sequence). CDR3 sequence: CASSYRERNGYTF. The DNA of the CDR3 is TGTGCCAGCAGTTACAGGGAAAGGAATGGCTACACCTTC.

This sequence joins TRBV4-1 and TRBJ2-2; D not certain. CDR3 length: 14 amino acids. V lost 1 base and J 2 bases, leaving 5 bases between the germline ends. Germline CDR1 MGHRA, CDR2 YSYEKL. The CDR3 DNA reads TGCGCCAGCAGCCAAGCCCCAAACACCGGGGAGCTGTTTTTT. Amino acid sequence: CASSQAPNTGELFF.